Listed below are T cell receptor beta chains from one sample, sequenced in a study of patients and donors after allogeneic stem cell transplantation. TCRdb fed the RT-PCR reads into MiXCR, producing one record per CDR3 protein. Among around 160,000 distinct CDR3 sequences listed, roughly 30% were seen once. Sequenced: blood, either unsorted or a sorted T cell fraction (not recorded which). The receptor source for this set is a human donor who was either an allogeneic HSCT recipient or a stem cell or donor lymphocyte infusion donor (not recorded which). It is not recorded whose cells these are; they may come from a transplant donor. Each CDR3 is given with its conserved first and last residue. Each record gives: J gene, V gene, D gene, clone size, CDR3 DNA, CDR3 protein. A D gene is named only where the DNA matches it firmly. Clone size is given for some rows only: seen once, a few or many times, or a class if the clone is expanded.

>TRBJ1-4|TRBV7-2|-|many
TGTGCCAGCAGCTTAGGGGCTAGGACAGCAACTAATGAAAAACTGTTTTTT
CASSLGARTATNEKLFF
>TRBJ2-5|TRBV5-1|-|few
TGCGCCAGCATCCTTAGCGGCCAAGAGACCCAGTACTTC
CASILSGQETQYF
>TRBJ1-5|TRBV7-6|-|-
TGTGCCAGCAGCCAACATTGGAATCAGCCCCAGCATTTT
CASSQHWNQPQHF
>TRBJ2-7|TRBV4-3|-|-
TGCGCCAGCAGCCAAGATTCGGGACGCACCTACGAGCAGTACTTC
CASSQDSGRTYEQYF
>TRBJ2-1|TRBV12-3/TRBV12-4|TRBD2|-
TGTGCCAGCAGTTTTTGGGACTATTACAATGAGCAGTTCTTC
CASSFWDYYNEQFF
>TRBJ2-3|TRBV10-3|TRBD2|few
TGTGCCATCAGTGAGTCCCCGACTAGCGGGAGGGCCGGCACAGATACGCAGTATTTT
CAISESPTSGRAGTDTQYF
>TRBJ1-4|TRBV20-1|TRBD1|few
TGCAGTGCTAGAGATCCCGGACAGGGTCACGAAAAACTGTTTTTT
CSARDPGQGHEKLFF
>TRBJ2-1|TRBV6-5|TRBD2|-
TGTGCCAGCAGTTACTCGGTGGCGGGAGGGCCTGGGTACAATGAGCAGTTCTTC
CASSYSVAGGPGYNEQFF
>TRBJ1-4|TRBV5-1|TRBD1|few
TGCGCCAGCAGCTTAGCCGGGACAGGGGATGAAAAACTGTTTTTT
CASSLAGTGDEKLFF
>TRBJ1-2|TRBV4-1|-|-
TGCGCCAGCAGTCACCCAGGGAGTTCCTATGGCTACACCTTC
CASSHPGSSYGYTF
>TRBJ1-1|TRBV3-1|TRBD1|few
TGTGCCAGCAGCGCCACAGGGGGCAACACTGAAGCTTTCTTT
CASSATGGNTEAFF
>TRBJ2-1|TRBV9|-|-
TGTGCCAGCAGCGTGATATCCAGTTACAGCTCCTACATTGAGCAGTTCTTC
CASSVISSYSSYIEQFF
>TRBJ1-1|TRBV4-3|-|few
TGCGCCAGCAGCCAAGGGGGATGGGGAAGGGGAACTGAAGCTTTCTTT
CASSQGGWGRGTEAFF
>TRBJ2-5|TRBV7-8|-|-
TGTGCCAGCAGCTCTCCTGTCCGGGACTTTCAAGAGACCCAGTACTTC
CASSSPVRDFQETQYF
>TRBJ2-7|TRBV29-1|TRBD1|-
TGCAGCGTTTCGTGGACAGGATGGTCCTACGAGCAGTACTTC
CSVSWTGWSYEQYF
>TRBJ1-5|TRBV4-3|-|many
TGCGCCAGCAGCCAAGTTAACAGGGTAGACCAGCCCCAGCATTTT
CASSQVNRVDQPQHF
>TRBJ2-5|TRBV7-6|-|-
TGTGCCAGCAGCACCCGACGGTTCCAAGAGACCCAGTACTTC
CASSTRRFQETQYF
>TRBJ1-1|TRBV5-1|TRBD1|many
TGCGCCAGCAGCGATCGGACAGGGGGCGGCTCTGAAGCTTTCTTT
CASSDRTGGGSEAFF
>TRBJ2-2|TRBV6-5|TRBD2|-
TGTGCCAGCAGTTCTCTAGCGGGAGAGACCGGGGAGCTGTTTTTT
CASSSLAGETGELFF
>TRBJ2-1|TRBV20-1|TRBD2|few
TGCAGTGCTAGAGGGACTAGCGGGAGGCGTTACAATGAGCAGTTCTTC
CSARGTSGRRYNEQFF
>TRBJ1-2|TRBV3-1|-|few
TGTGCCAGCAGCCTTCGGGGATCCAACTATGGCTACACCTTC
CASSLRGSNYGYTF
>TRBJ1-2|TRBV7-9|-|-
TGTGCCAGCAGCTTACCCCAGGGGAGGTCTAACTATGGCTACACCTTC
CASSLPQGRSNYGYTF
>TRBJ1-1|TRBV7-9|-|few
TGTGCCAGCAGCTTTTTGGCTAACCTGAACACTGAAGCTTTCTTT
CASSFLANLNTEAFF
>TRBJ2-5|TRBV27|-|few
TGTGCCAGCAGTCCGAGTTATCAAGAGACCCAGTACTTC
CASSPSYQETQYF
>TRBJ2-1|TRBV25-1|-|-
TGTGCCAGCAGTGCCGTAAGCCCCGGCGGTGAGCAGTTCTTC
CASSAVSPGGEQFF
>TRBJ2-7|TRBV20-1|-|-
TGCAGTGCTAGTGTTCCGCGGGCCCACTACGAGCAGTACTTC
CSASVPRAHYEQYF
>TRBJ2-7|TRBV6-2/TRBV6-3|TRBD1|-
TGTGCCAGCAGGACAGGGTCCCTCTACGAGCAGTACTTC
CASRTGSLYEQYF
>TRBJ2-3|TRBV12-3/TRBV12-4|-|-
TGTGCCAGCAGTTTATGGCTAGTCACAGATACGCAGTATTTT
CASSLWLVTDTQYF
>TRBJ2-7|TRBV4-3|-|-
TGCGCCAGCAGCCAAGCTGTCCTTCTTGGCTACGAGCAGTACTTC
CASSQAVLLGYEQYF
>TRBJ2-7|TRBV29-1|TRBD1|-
TGCAGCGTTGACCTTGGACAGGGACTTTACGAGCAGTACTTC
CSVDLGQGLYEQYF
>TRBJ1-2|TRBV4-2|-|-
TGTGCCAGCAGCCAAGACGGGGGCAGAAATTATGGCTACACCTTC
CASSQDGGRNYGYTF